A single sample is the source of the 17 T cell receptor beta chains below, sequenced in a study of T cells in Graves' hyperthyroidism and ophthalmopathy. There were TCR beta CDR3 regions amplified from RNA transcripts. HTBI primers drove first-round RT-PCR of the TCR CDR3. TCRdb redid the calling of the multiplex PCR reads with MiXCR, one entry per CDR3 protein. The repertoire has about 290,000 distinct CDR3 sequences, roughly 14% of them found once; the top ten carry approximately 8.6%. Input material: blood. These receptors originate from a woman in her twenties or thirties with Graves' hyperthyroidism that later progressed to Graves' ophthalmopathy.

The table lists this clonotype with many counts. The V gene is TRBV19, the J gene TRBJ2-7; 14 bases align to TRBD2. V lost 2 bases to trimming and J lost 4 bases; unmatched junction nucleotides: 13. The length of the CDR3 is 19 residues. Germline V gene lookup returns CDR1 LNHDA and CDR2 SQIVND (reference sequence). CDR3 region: CASSISPGLAGDGAYEQYF. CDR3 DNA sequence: TGTGCCAGTAGTATAAGCCCGGGACTAGCGGGAGACGGAGCGTACGAGCAGTACTTC.

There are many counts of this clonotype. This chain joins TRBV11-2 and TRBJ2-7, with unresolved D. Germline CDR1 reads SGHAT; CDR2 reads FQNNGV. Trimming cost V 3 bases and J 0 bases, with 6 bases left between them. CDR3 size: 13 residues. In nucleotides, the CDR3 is TGTGCCAGCAGCTTTTTCCGCTCCTACGAGCAGTACTTC. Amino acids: CASSFFRSYEQYF.

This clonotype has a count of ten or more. The CDR3 here is CASSLGGTYTF. CDR3 DNA: TGTGCCAGCAGTTTAGGGGGAACCTACACCTTC. The V gene is TRBV12-3 or TRBV12-4, the J gene TRBJ1-2; D is uncertain. V shed 1 base and J shed 10 bases, with 7 bases lying between them. The CDR3 covers 11 residues.

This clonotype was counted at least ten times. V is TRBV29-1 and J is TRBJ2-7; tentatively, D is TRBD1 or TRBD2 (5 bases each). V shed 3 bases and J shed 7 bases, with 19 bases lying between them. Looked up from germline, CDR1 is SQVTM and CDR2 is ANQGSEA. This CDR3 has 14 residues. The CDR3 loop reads CSVELWGSSEEQYF. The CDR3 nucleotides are TGCAGCGTTGAGTTATGGGGGAGTTCAGAGGAGCAGTACTTC.

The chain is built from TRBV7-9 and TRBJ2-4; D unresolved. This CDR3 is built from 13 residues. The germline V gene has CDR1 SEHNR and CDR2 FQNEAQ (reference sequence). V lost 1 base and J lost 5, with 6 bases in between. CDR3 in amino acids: CASSLGRENIQYF. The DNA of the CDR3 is TGTGCCAGCAGCTTAGGACGGGAAAACATTCAGTACTTC.

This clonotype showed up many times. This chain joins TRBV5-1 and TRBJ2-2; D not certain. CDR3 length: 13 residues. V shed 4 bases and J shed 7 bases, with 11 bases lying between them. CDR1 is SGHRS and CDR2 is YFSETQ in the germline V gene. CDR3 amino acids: CASSRSVDGELFF. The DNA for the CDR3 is TGCGCCAGCAGCCGATCCGTCGACGGGGAGCTGTTTTTT.

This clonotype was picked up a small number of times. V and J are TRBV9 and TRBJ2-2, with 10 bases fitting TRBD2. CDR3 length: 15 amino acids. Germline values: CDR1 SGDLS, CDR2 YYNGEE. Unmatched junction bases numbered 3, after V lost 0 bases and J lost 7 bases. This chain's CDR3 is CASSVGSGRVGELFF. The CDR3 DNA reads TGTGCCAGCAGCGTAGGAAGCGGGAGGGTCGGGGAGCTGTTTTTT. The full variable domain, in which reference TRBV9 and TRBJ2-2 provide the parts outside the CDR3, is DSGVTQTPKHLITATGQRVTLRCSPRSGDLSVYWYQQSLDQGLQFLIQYYNGEERAKGNILERFSAQQFPDLHSELNLSSLELGDSALYFCASSVGSGRVGELFFGEGSRLTVL.

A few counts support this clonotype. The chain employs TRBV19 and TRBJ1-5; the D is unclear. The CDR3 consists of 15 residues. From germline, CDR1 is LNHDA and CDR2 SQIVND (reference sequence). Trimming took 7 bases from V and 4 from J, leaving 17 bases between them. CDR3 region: CASTQSGLGNQPQHF. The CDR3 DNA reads TGTGCCAGTACTCAGTCCGGGCTTGGGAATCAGCCCCAGCATTTT.

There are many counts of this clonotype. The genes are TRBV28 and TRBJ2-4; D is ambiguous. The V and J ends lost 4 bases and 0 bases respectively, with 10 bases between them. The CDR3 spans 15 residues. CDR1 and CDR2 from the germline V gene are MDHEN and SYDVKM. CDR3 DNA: TGTGCCAGCAGTTCGGCCGGGCTAGCCAAAAACATTCAGTACTTC. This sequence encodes CASSSAGLAKNIQYF.

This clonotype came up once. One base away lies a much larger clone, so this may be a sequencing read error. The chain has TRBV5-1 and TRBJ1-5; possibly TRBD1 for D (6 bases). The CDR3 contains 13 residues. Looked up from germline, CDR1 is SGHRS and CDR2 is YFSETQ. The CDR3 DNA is TGTGCCAGCAGCCCTACAGGGTACCAGCCCCAGCATTTT. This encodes CASSPTGYQPQHF.

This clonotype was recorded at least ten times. The CDR3 DNA follows: TGTGCCAGCAGTTACACCAAACAGGGGACCACAGATACGCAGTATTTT. Protein: CASSYTKQGTTDTQYF. This rearrangement joins TRBV6-5 to TRBJ2-3, with 7 bases that match TRBD1. Losses at the gene ends were 2 bases for V and 2 bases for J; bases not matched to a gene: 7. The CDR3 has 16 amino acids. The germline V gene has CDR1 MNHEY and CDR2 SVGAGI.

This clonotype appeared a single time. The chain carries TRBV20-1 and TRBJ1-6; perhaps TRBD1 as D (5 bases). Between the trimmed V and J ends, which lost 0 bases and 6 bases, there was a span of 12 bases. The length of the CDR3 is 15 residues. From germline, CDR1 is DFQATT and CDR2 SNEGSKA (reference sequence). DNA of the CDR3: TGCAGTGCTAGAGATCCGACAGCCCCTAATTCACCCCTCCACTTT. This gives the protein CSARDPTAPNSPLHF.

In DNA form, the CDR3 reads TGTGCCAGCAGTGCCCGACGGGGACAGGGGTTCAGCTATGGCTACACCTTC. Protein product: CASSARRGQGFSYGYTF. This chain joins TRBV27 and TRBJ1-2, with TRBD1 matching 10 bases. This CDR3 has 17 amino acids. V trimming: 5 bases; J trimming: 4 bases; junction bases outside the gene matches: 13. Germline V gene data show CDR1 as MNHEY and CDR2 as SMNVEV (reference sequence).

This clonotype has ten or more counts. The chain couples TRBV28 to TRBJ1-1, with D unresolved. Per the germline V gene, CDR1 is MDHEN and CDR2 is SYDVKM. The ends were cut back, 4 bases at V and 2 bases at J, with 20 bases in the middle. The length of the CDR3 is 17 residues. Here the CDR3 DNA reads TGTGCCAGCAGTTCCACCCCGATAGCGACGCTAAACACTGAAGCTTTCTTT. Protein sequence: CASSSTPIATLNTEAFF.

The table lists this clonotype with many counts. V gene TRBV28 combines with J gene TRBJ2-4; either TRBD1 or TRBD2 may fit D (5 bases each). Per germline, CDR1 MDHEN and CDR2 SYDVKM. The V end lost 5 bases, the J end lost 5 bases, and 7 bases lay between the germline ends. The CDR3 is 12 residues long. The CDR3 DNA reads TGTGCCAGCAGTGTGGGACAAAACATTCAGTACTTC. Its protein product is CASSVGQNIQYF.

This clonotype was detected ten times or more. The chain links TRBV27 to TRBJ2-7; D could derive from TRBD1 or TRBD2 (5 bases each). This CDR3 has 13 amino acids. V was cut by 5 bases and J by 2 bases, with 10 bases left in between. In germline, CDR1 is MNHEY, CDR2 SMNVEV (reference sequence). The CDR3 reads CASSLGETYEQYF. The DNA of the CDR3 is TGTGCCAGCAGTCTAGGGGAGACCTACGAGCAGTACTTC.

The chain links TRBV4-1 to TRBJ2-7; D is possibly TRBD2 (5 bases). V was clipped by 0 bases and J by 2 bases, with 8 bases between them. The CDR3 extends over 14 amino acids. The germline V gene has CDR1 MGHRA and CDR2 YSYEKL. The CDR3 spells CASSQDGSAYEQYF. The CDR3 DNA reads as TGCGCCAGCAGCCAAGATGGGAGCGCCTACGAGCAGTACTTC.